A selection of T cell receptor beta chains follows, all from one sample in a study of regulatory and conventional T cells in RAG deficiency. The table came from immunoSEQ multiplex PCR; TCRdb's copy has only in-frame clones and leaves some out. The data contain about 8,500 clones, more than 70% of them singletons. The data were also submitted as part of a second study, on regulatory T cells.

The material sequenced was CD8+ T cells sorted from blood. These TCRs come from a human donor in good health. The CDR3 runs from the conserved cysteine through the conserved F or W. A D gene is named only where the DNA matches it firmly. Clone sizes are given selectively: once, few, many, or a class where the clone is expanded.

D gene	clone size	J gene	V gene	CDR3 protein	CDR3 DNA
-	-	TRBJ2-3	TRBV2	CASKGSGSTDTQYF	TGTGCCAGCAAAGGGAGCGGTAGCACAGATACGCAGTATTTT
-	-	TRBJ2-3	TRBV6-1	CASNPGGRADTQYF	TGTGCCAGCAACCCCGGGGGGCGCGCAGATACGCAGTATTTT
TRBD2	-	TRBJ2-1	TRBV5-1	CASSVGLAGGLYNEQFF	TGCGCCAGCAGCGTGGGACTAGCGGGAGGGCTCTACAATGAGCAGTTCTTC
-	-	TRBJ2-7	TRBV2	CASSGTENYEQYF	TGTGCCAGCAGTGGGACAGAGAACTACGAGCAGTACTTC
-	-	TRBJ1-1	TRBV30	CAWGGARTEAFF	TGTGCCTGGGGGGGGGCTCGGACTGAAGCTTTCTTT
-	-	TRBJ1-1	TRBV7-9	CASHRIGGRTEAFF	TGTGCCAGCCACCGAATCGGGGGAAGGACTGAAGCTTTCTTT
-	once	TRBJ2-1	TRBV6-1	CASSAAGPSVDEQFF	TGTGCCAGCAGTGCAGCAGGCCCCTCCGTTGATGAGCAGTTCTTC
-	once	TRBJ1-1	TRBV11-3	CASSIQGMAEAFF	TGTGCCAGCAGCATCCAGGGGATGGCTGAAGCTTTCTTT
-	-	TRBJ2-7	TRBV27	CASSVGPSSYEQYF	TGTGCCAGCAGTGTGGGTCCTAGCTCCTACGAGCAGTACTTC
TRBD1	-	TRBJ1-1	TRBV13	CASSSGQGSAAFF	TGTGCCAGCAGCTCGGGACAGGGTTCGGCAGCTTTCTTT
-	-	TRBJ1-1	TRBV30	CAWRATGRNTEAFF	TGTGCCTGGAGGGCGACAGGAAGGAACACTGAAGCTTTCTTT
TRBD1	-	TRBJ2-7	TRBV6-1	CASSEGGTGAKEQYF	TGTGCCAGCAGTGAAGGGGGGACAGGGGCTAAGGAGCAGTACTTC
-	-	TRBJ1-2	TRBV11-2	CASSPTGPYGYTF	TGTGCCAGCAGCCCCACCGGCCCGTATGGCTACACCTTC
-	-	TRBJ2-5	TRBV4-1	CASSRGETQYF	TGCGCCAGCAGCCGGGGAGAGACCCAGTACTTC
TRBD2	once	TRBJ2-6	TRBV9	CASSVPLAGGRDGANVLTF	TGTGCCAGCAGCGTACCCCTAGCGGGGGGGCGGGATGGGGCCAACGTCCTGACTTTC
-	-	TRBJ1-1	TRBV27	CASSSYGQSNTEAFF	TGTGCCAGCAGTTCATACGGACAGTCGAACACTGAAGCTTTCTTT
TRBD2	-	TRBJ2-1	TRBV19	CASSHRGVAYNEQFF	TGTGCCAGTAGCCATCGGGGGGTAGCCTACAATGAGCAGTTCTTC
TRBD1	-	TRBJ2-7	TRBV7-9	CASSFRPTGGLDEQYF	TGTGCCAGCAGCTTCAGACCGACAGGGGGTCTGGACGAGCAGTACTTC
-	-	TRBJ1-1	TRBV10-3	CAISTLGENTEAFF	TGTGCCATCAGTACCCTGGGGGAAAACACTGAAGCTTTCTTT
-	-	TRBJ2-5	TRBV7-9	CASSPPREETQYF	TGTGCCAGCAGCCCTCCAAGGGAAGAGACCCAGTACTTC
-	-	TRBJ1-5	TRBV7-6	CASSGYLQPQHF	TGTGCCAGCAGCGGCTACCTCCAGCCCCAGCATTTT
-	-	TRBJ2-7	TRBV4-2	CASSQDLSEQYF	TGTGCCAGCAGCCAAGATCTCAGCGAGCAGTACTTC
TRBD2	-	TRBJ2-2	TRBV30	CAWRPTSGGRTGELFF	TGTGCCTGGAGGCCGACTAGCGGGGGGAGGACCGGGGAGCTGTTTTTT
TRBD2	-	TRBJ2-3	TRBV2	CASRYPGLAGGLNTDTQYF	TGTGCCAGCAGATACCCGGGACTAGCGGGGGGACTAAACACAGATACGCAGTATTTT
-	-	TRBJ1-2	TRBV7-2	CASSFDTSYGYTF	TGTGCCAGCAGCTTCGACACCTCCTATGGCTACACCTTC
TRBD2	-	TRBJ2-1	TRBV30	CAWMDMAGGAAEQFF	TGTGCCTGGATGGACATGGCGGGGGGGGCTGCGGAGCAGTTCTTC
-	once	TRBJ1-2	TRBV19	CASSRPGDSNGYTF	TGTGCCAGTAGTAGACCAGGGGATTCGAATGGCTACACCTTC
-	-	TRBJ2-5	TRBV4-1	CASSQDPLRGAGETQYF	TGCGCCAGCAGCCAAGATCCGTTGAGGGGCGCTGGGGAGACCCAGTACTTC
-	-	TRBJ2-7	TRBV4-1	CASSQEVTGLEQYF	TGCGCCAGCAGCCAAGAGGTAACAGGGCTCGAGCAGTACTTC
TRBD2	-	TRBJ2-1	TRBV5-1	CASSPAGGYNEQFF	TGCGCCAGCAGCCCAGCGGGGGGGTACAATGAGCAGTTCTTC
TRBD2	-	TRBJ2-1	TRBV11-2	CASSLVLAGEGEQFF	TGTGCCAGCAGCTTAGTTCTAGCGGGGGAGGGTGAGCAGTTCTTC